The 9 T cell receptor beta chains presented below share a single source sample, sequenced in a study of blood T cell repertoires in COVID-19. The table came from immunoSEQ multiplex PCR; TCRdb's copy has only in-frame clones and leaves some out. The data show about 220,000 clones, around 83% seen once. Sequencing input: peripheral blood. The receptor source for this set is a woman aged 45-65 years with COVID-19, enrolled during active disease.

This chain links TRBV18 with TRBJ1-4; D possibly corresponds to TRBD1 (5 bases). The CDR3 loop spans 13 amino acids. Germline V lookup: CDR1 KGHSH, CDR2 LQKENI. V lost 3 bases to trimming and J lost 7 bases, with 9 bases between them. The CDR3 sequence is CASSPVTGEKLFF. The CDR3 nucleotides are TGTGCCAGCTCACCGGTCACAGGTGAAAAACTGTTTTTT.

The V and J genes are TRBV5-4 and TRBJ1-2; D is uncertain. The germline V gene encodes CDR1 SGHNT and CDR2 YYREEE (reference sequence). The ends were cut back, 1 base at V and 6 bases at J, with 22 bases in the middle. There are 17 residues in the CDR3. The CDR3 nucleotides read TGTGCCAGCAGCTTGAATCCTGGCCCCGCCGTGTTCGATGGCTACACCTTC. This codes for CASSLNPGPAVFDGYTF.

The V call is TRBV11-2, the J call TRBJ1-2, with D possibly TRBD1 on 6 matching bases. Trimming pared 5 bases from V and 7 bases from J, leaving 17 bases between. The V gene's germline CDR1 is SGHAT and CDR2 FQNNGV. The CDR3 sequence is 14 residues long. CDR3 coding DNA: TGTGCCAGCAGCCCTTATAGGGGGAGCTTTGGCTACACCTTC. Translated, it gives CASSPYRGSFGYTF.

J is TRBJ1-3 and V is TRBV5-6; D call uncertain. Germline V gene sequence: CDR1 SGHDT, CDR2 YYEEEE. Trimming stripped 0 bases from V and 7 bases from J, with 2 bases between. This CDR3 region has 11 residues. CDR3 sequence reads: CASSLANTIYF. In DNA form, the CDR3 reads TGTGCCAGCAGCTTGGCGAACACCATATATTTT.

The chain carries TRBV11-3 and TRBJ2-3; 9 positions agree with TRBD2. The CDR3 loop spans 17 amino acids. The junction had 9 bases not matched to a gene; V was cut back by 1 base and J by 4 bases. The V gene's germline CDR1 is SGHNT and CDR2 YENEEA. CDR3 sequence (DNA): TGTGCCAGCAGCTTAGTGGTAGCGGGGGTACGAGCAGATACGCAGTATTTT. It encodes CASSLVVAGVRADTQYF.

V usage is TRBV2 and J usage is TRBJ1-2; 9 nucleotides line up with TRBD1. The CDR3 length is 14 residues. Trimming cost V 5 bases and J 4 bases; bases outside gene matches: 5. From germline, CDR1 is SNHLY and CDR2 FYNNEI. In DNA form, the CDR3 reads TGTGCCAGCAGTCCTACAGGGGGCAGCTATGGCTACACCTTC. Protein: CASSPTGGSYGYTF.

The rearrangement links TRBV14 to TRBJ1-5; D remains ambiguous. Deletions cut 0 bases from V and 0 bases from J, with 12 bases between. Germline lookup yields CDR1 SGHDN and CDR2 FVKESK. CDR3 length: 17 amino acids. The CDR3 DNA reads as TGTGCCAGCAGCCAAGATGATCCCAGATATAGCAATCAGCCCCAGCATTTT. This sequence encodes CASSQDDPRYSNQPQHF.

This clone was observed a single time. V is TRBV19 and J is TRBJ1-2; D is perhaps TRBD1 (5 bases). This CDR3 is 15 amino acids long. The germline gives CDR1 LNHDA, CDR2 SQIVND (reference sequence). Trimming left V 6 bases short and J 4 bases short, with 18 bases between. This CDR3 reads CASRTSGGGSYGYTF. Written as DNA, the CDR3 is TGTGCCAGTAGGACTTCGGGGGGGGGTAGCTATGGCTACACCTTC.

The chain carries TRBV10-2 and TRBJ2-1; TRBD2 aligns across 7 bases. Germline loops: CDR1 WSHSY, CDR2 SAAADI. V lost 8 bases to trimming and J lost 2 bases; unmatched junction nucleotides: 0. The CDR3 loop spans 12 amino acids. The CDR3 DNA reads as TGCGCCAGCGGGGGGGCCTACAATGAGCAGTTCTTC. Amino acids: CASGGAYNEQFF.